Below, 8 T cell receptor beta chains from the same sample are listed, as sequenced in a study of blood T cell repertoires in COVID-19. Clones were read by immunoSEQ multiplex PCR, and TCRdb kept only the in-frame ones, dropping some. The repertoire holds under 200,000 clones, with 65% to 85% as singletons. The specimen was peripheral blood. The source of these receptors is a woman aged 60-75 years with acute or convalescent COVID-19.

This clone was detected only a few times. The V gene is TRBV10-3, the J gene TRBJ1-2; D unresolved. The CDR3 runs 13 residues. The germline CDR1 and CDR2 sequences are ENHRY and SYGVKD. Trimming took off 6 bases at V and 4 bases at J, with 12 bases between the two ends. CDR3 DNA sequence: TGTGCCATCAGGGGGAGCCTGGGCTATGGCTACACCTTC. This sequence encodes CAIRGSLGYGYTF.

The chain carries TRBV5-8 and TRBJ2-3; TRBD1 aligns across 9 bases. The germline CDR1 and CDR2 sequences are SGHTS and YDEGEE. CDR3 length: 15 residues. Germline trimming cut 4 bases from V and 2 bases from J; bases unmatched to any gene: 5. CDR3 bases: TGTGCCAGCAGCCCCGGGACAGGGTACACAGATACGCAGTATTTT. It yields the protein CASSPGTGYTDTQYF.

This sequence joins TRBV28 and TRBJ2-5; 9 bases fit TRBD1. The CDR3 length is 15 residues. CDR1 MDHEN and CDR2 SYDVKM come from the germline V gene. J was trimmed by 4 bases and V by 5 bases; bases with no gene match: 8. The CDR3 bases are TGTGCCAGCAGTGGGCCCGGGACAGGGTCAGAGACCCAGTACTTC. This gives the protein CASSGPGTGSETQYF.

The V gene is TRBV5-1, the J gene TRBJ2-7, with 13 bases aligning to TRBD2. Looked up from germline, CDR1 is SGHRS and CDR2 is YFSETQ. Trimming took 2 bases from V and 2 from J; bases not matched to a gene: 4. The CDR3 has 16 residues. The CDR3 region has the DNA TGCGCCAGCAGCTTAGGGACTAGCGGGGCCACCTACGAGCAGTACTTC. Protein sequence: CASSLGTSGATYEQYF.

Concerning this clone: At one boundary the junction diverges from the germline segment, which might be a read error. This sequence joins TRBV19 and TRBJ2-7, with D maybe TRBD2 (6 bases). Germline CDR1 LNHDA, CDR2 SQIVND (reference sequence). The CDR3 covers 12 residues. The CDR3 reads CPEGLDCYEQYF. The CDR3 nucleotides read TGCCCAGAGGGACTTGACTGCTACGAGCAGTACTTC.

The chain carries TRBV4-1 and TRBJ1-2; D uncertain. In germline, CDR1 is MGHRA, CDR2 YSYEKL. The CDR3 extends over 11 amino acids. Trimming removed 0 bases at V and 8 bases at J, with 4 bases between. The CDR3 coding sequence is TGCGCCAGCAGCCAAGATATAGGCTACACCTTC. Its translation is CASSQDIGYTF.

This chain joins TRBV6-5 and TRBJ1-2, with 7 bases matching TRBD1. The CDR3 has 13 amino acids. Germline V gene data show CDR1 as MNHEY and CDR2 as SVGAGI. The V segment lost 6 bases and the J segment 5 bases; nucleotides outside the gene matches: 6. CDR3 sequence: CASRLDRDYGYTF. For the CDR3, the DNA is TGTGCCAGCAGGTTAGACAGGGATTATGGCTACACCTTC.

The chain is built from TRBV7-2 and TRBJ2-5; D may be TRBD1 (6 bases). This CDR3 has 15 residues. Per germline, CDR1 SGHTA and CDR2 FQGNSA. Trimming took off 2 bases at V and 5 bases at J, with 15 bases between the two ends. The CDR3 bases are TGTGCCAGCAGCTTACTCACCAGGGGTAGGGAGACCCAGTACTTC. Translated, it gives CASSLLTRGRETQYF.